This TCR beta chain appears in the sequencing data of a study of shared clonotypes between healthy human individuals. TCRdb's copy holds only in-frame clones and misses some; the assay was immunoSEQ multiplex PCR. The repertoire holds about 1 million clones, roughly 80% seen once, with 1.2% to 1.5% in the top ten. Points from the study as a whole: Of the naive CD4 clonotypes, approximately 5% were shared across a few donors. Donor clonotype sharing was expected to depend on sequencing depth.

This clone was counted at least ten times. Its specificity is not known. The specimen sequenced was memory CD4+ T cells sorted from blood. The subset here: CD45RA-negative fraction. The TCR originated in a man aged 18 to 29 in good health.

The CDR3 sequence is CASTPYSSYNEQFF. CDR3 DNA sequence: TGTGCCAGTACCCCCTACAGTTCCTACAATGAGCAGTTCTTC. The J gene is TRBJ2-1, the V gene TRBV19; D gene ambiguous. Trimming removed 7 bases from V and 1 base from J, with 11 bases in between. Looked up from germline, CDR1 is LNHDA and CDR2 is SQIVND (reference sequence). The CDR3 contains 14 residues.